These 24 T cell receptor beta chains were sequenced from one sample in a study of T cells in localized non-small cell lung cancer (dated by TCRdb to the early 2020s). Receptors were amplified or captured by the immunoSEQ multiplex PCR assay. This immuneACCESS table, as held by TCRdb, lists in-frame sequences with V and J called but not all clones. Of the missing ones, under half trace to an unresolved V gene in checked studies; the others have no known cause. Recorded for this sample are over 65,000 clones; roughly 84% of them occurred a single time. In total, the top ten clones hold 1% to 1.5% of the sample. The specimen was peripheral blood, collected before any cancer treatment. The receptors derive from a female donor over 55 with stage I lung adenocarcinoma.

J is TRBJ2-1 and V is TRBV18; 9 nucleotides agree with TRBD1. CDR3 length equals 16 residues. The germline V gene has CDR1 KGHSH and CDR2 LQKENI. V dropped 2 bases and J dropped 5; count of bases not matched to a gene: 7. The CDR3 coding sequence is TGTGCCAGCTCACCATTACGCCGGGACAGGGACAATGAGCAGTTCTTC. Translated, it gives CASSPLRRDRDNEQFF.

This clone was found many times. V gene TRBV2 combines with J gene TRBJ2-7, with D perhaps TRBD1 or TRBD2 (5 bases each). V was shortened by 5 bases and J by 6 bases, with 14 bases between the two germline ends. This CDR3 region has 13 residues. Germline V gene data show CDR1 as SNHLY and CDR2 as FYNNEI. In DNA form, the CDR3 reads TGTGCCAGCAGTTCCCGAGGTGGGGGCGAGCAGTACTTC. This sequence encodes CASSSRGGGEQYF.

V gene TRBV2 combines with J gene TRBJ1-4, with 10 bases that match TRBD1. The CDR3 loop spans 14 amino acids. V shed 5 bases and J 8 bases; nucleotides not matched to a gene: 5. Germline CDR1 reads SNHLY; CDR2 reads FYNNEI. The CDR3 DNA is TGTGCCAGCAGTACGGGACAGGGGTGGGAAAAACTGTTTTTT. It encodes CASSTGQGWEKLFF.

The J gene is TRBJ2-1, the V gene TRBV19, with 10 positions matching TRBD1. The V and J ends lost 3 bases and 0 bases, in that order; junction bases with no gene match: 14. CDR1 LNHDA and CDR2 SQIVND come from the germline V gene (reference sequence). The CDR3 is made up of 20 amino acids. CDR3 sequence (DNA): TGTGCCAGTAGTATTCGAGTCTGGGACAGGGGCCCTAGCTCCTACAATGAGCAGTTCTTC. Protein sequence: CASSIRVWDRGPSSYNEQFF. The variable domain in full, with the rest retrieved from reference TRBV19 and TRBJ2-1, is DGGITQSPKYLFRKEGQNVTLSCEQNLNHDAMYWYRQDPGQGLRLIYYSQIVNDFQKGDIAEGYSVSREKKESFPLTVTSAQKNPTAFYLCASSIRVWDRGPSSYNEQFFGPGTRLTVL.

This chain uses TRBV6-4 with TRBJ1-1, with D unclear. The V end lost 3 bases, the J end lost 1 base, and 15 bases lay between the germline ends. The CDR3 loop spans 16 amino acids. CDR1 and CDR2 from the germline V gene are MRHNA and SNTAGT. In DNA, the CDR3 is TGTGCCAGCAGTGAGGGCAGGAGCGGGGAGAACACTGAAGCTTTCTTT. Translation: CASSEGRSGENTEAFF.

The chain carries TRBV10-3 and TRBJ2-3; D remains ambiguous. V lost 4 bases to trimming and J lost 2 bases, with 13 bases between them. The CDR3 runs to 15 residues. Germline V gene sequence: CDR1 ENHRY, CDR2 SYGVKD. The CDR3 sequence: CAISGTRIPTDTQYF. The CDR3 coding sequence is TGTGCCATCAGTGGTACGAGGATCCCCACAGATACGCAGTATTTT.

This clone was observed a single time. The rearrangement uses TRBV5-4 and TRBJ2-5; 7 bases are a match to TRBD1. The CDR3 covers 13 residues. The V and J ends lost 1 base and 4 bases, in that order; junction bases with no gene match: 1. Germline V gene data show CDR1 as SGHNT and CDR2 as YYREEE (reference sequence). The CDR3, as DNA: TGTGCCAGCAGCTTGAGACAGGGAGAGACCCAGTACTTC. This encodes CASSLRQGETQYF.

The V gene is TRBV21-1, the J gene TRBJ2-1; TRBD2 is the table's D call, not checked against the DNA. TRBV21-1 is noted as a pseudogene. CDR3 size: 17 residues. The CDR3 nucleotides are TGTGCCAGCAGCAATGGAGGCGGATTCATGGGGTACAATGAGCAGTTCTTC. It specifies CASSNGGGFMGYNEQFF.

The chain has TRBV11-3 and TRBJ2-5; D call uncertain. V lost 7 bases and J 3 bases, leaving 15 bases between the germline ends. The CDR3 is 14 amino acids. Germline CDR1 is SGHNT and CDR2 is YENEEA. The CDR3 reads CASKLGVWEETQYF. The DNA of the CDR3 is TGTGCCAGCAAACTGGGTGTTTGGGAAGAGACCCAGTACTTC.

The chain uses TRBV6-1 and TRBJ2-3; D might be TRBD2 (5 bases). The CDR3 contains 15 residues. Germline lookup yields CDR1 MNHNS and CDR2 SASEGT. With 5 bases removed from V and 0 bases from J, the gap between germline ends came to 12 bases. CDR3 sequence reads: CASSHSGLSTDTQYF. The CDR3 coding sequence is TGTGCCAGCAGTCACAGCGGCCTTAGCACAGATACGCAGTATTTT.

J is TRBJ2-7 and V is TRBV10-2, with 10 bases lining up with TRBD2. Germline values: CDR1 WSHSY, CDR2 SAAADI. The CDR3 runs 13 residues. V was clipped by 6 bases and J by 3 bases; unmatched bases: 2. The CDR3 spells CASRPSGGYEQYF. CDR3 nucleotide sequence: TGCGCCAGCAGACCTAGCGGGGGCTACGAGCAGTACTTC.

The CDR3 nucleotides are TGTGCCAGCAGTGTAGCCCAGACCTTGGGGGCCTCCTACAACGAGCAGTACTTC. Translating it yields CASSVAQTLGASYNEQYF. J is TRBJ2-7 and V is TRBV6-1, with D perhaps TRBD1 (6 bases). Trimming pared 4 bases from V and 5 bases from J, leaving 27 bases between. The CDR3 spans 18 residues. Looked up from germline, CDR1 is MNHNS and CDR2 is SASEGT.

The chain links TRBV4-1 to TRBJ2-7; TRBD2 matches at 12 bases. CDR1 MGHRA and CDR2 YSYEKL come from the germline V gene. The CDR3 runs 19 residues. V shed 1 base and J 1 base; nucleotides not matched to a gene: 11. CDR3 amino acids: CASSQVQGLTSGGSYEQYF. The CDR3, as DNA: TGCGCCAGCAGCCAAGTTCAGGGTCTGACTAGCGGGGGATCCTACGAGCAGTACTTC.

J is TRBJ2-5 and V is TRBV11-2, with TRBD1 matching over 8 bases. The CDR3 is 15 amino acids. CDR1 is SGHAT, CDR2 FQNNGV, per germline. V gave up 0 bases and J gave up 5 bases; unmatched junction bases: 5. The CDR3 DNA is TGTGCCAGCAGCTTAGATAGGACAGGGATGGAGACCCAGTACTTC. This sequence encodes CASSLDRTGMETQYF.

The CDR3 DNA sequence: TGTGCCAGCCGGGGACAGGCGAGCTCCTACGAGCAGTACTTC. Protein: CASRGQASSYEQYF. This chain joins TRBV6-5 and TRBJ2-7; 8 nucleotides line up with TRBD1. V shed 8 bases, J shed 0 bases, and the junction held 6 bases outside the gene matches. The CDR3 totals 14 residues. Per the germline V gene, CDR1 is MNHEY and CDR2 is SVGAGI.

The chain has TRBV11-2 and TRBJ2-2; TRBD2 matches 10 bases. V dropped 5 bases and J dropped 5; count of bases not matched to a gene: 11. CDR3 size: 17 residues. Germline loops: CDR1 SGHAT, CDR2 FQNNGV. CDR3 coding DNA: TGTGCCAGCAGCCCCCGGAGCGGGAGGGCCCGGACCGGGGAGCTGTTTTTT. This codes for CASSPRSGRARTGELFF.

The chain combines TRBV6-5 with TRBJ2-7, with a tentative D call TRBD2 (5 bases). Germline V CDR1 and CDR2: MNHEY, SVGAGI. CDR3 length: 16 amino acids. The V and J ends lost 0 bases and 3 bases respectively, with 15 bases between them. CDR3 DNA: TGTGCCAGCAGTTACTCAGGGCTTGAGGGCGGCTACGAGCAGTACTTC. It specifies CASSYSGLEGGYEQYF.

The chain couples TRBV7-6 to TRBJ2-1, with D unresolved. The V and J ends lost 3 bases and 7 bases respectively, with 13 bases between them. The CDR3 contains 14 residues. Germline-derived CDR1 and CDR2 are SGHVS and FNYEAQ. CDR3 in DNA: TGTGCCAGCAGCTTCCGGAATGAAAGGAATGAGCAGTTCTTC. This encodes CASSFRNERNEQFF.

The chain links TRBV9 to TRBJ2-5; the D gene is possibly TRBD2 (5 bases). The CDR3 runs to 18 residues. V shed 4 bases and J shed 5 bases, with 27 bases lying between them. Germline V gene data show CDR1 as SGDLS and CDR2 as YYNGEE. CDR3 DNA sequence: TGTGCCAGCAGCCACAGAAACTCGATTCTTATATCGGGGGAGACCCAGTACTTC. Protein product: CASSHRNSILISGETQYF.

V and J are TRBV28 and TRBJ2-7, with D hard to call. This CDR3 is built from 14 residues. Germline-derived CDR1 and CDR2 are MDHEN and SYDVKM. Trimming removed 5 bases at V and 8 bases at J, with 19 bases between. DNA of the CDR3: TGTGCCAGCAGTCTCTCTGACGGGTCCGTAAAGCAGTACTTC. This encodes CASSLSDGSVKQYF.

The chain links TRBV11-2 to TRBJ2-1; 7 bases are shared with TRBD1. V trimming: 4 bases; J trimming: 1 base; junction bases outside the gene matches: 4. In germline, CDR1 is SGHAT, CDR2 FQNNGV. The CDR3 spans 15 residues. The CDR3 region has the DNA TGTGCCAGCAGCTCAAACAGGGGTTCCTACAATGAGCAGTTCTTC. Protein: CASSSNRGSYNEQFF.

This chain uses TRBV11-2 with TRBJ2-5; D may correspond to TRBD1 or TRBD2 (6 bases each). The CDR3 is made up of 16 amino acids. Germline-derived CDR1 and CDR2 are SGHAT and FQNNGV. V lost 1 base and J lost 5, with 17 bases in between. The CDR3: CASSLGRRGRWETQYF. Written as DNA, the CDR3 is TGTGCCAGCAGCTTAGGGCGCCGGGGGCGATGGGAGACCCAGTACTTC.

The V gene is TRBV14, the J gene TRBJ1-2, with D unclear. This CDR3 is 13 amino acids long. Germline V CDR1 and CDR2: SGHDN, FVKESK. Trimming took off 4 bases at V and 4 bases at J, with 10 bases between the two ends. The CDR3 DNA reads TGTGCCAGCAGCCTTTTATCGACCTATGGCTACACCTTC. Translation gives CASSLLSTYGYTF.

The chain links TRBV6-1 to TRBJ1-2; D might be TRBD1 (5 bases). V was cut by 5 bases and J by 4 bases, with 17 bases left in between. CDR1 is MNHNS and CDR2 is SASEGT in the germline V gene. The CDR3 contains 15 residues. The CDR3 DNA reads TGTGCCAGCAGTCCACTGAGGGGAGCAAGCTATGGCTACACCTTC. The encoded protein is CASSPLRGASYGYTF.